What follows are 13 T cell receptor beta chains derived from one specimen sequenced in a study of T cell repertoires in cytomegalovirus infection. TCRdb used MiXCR to reprocess the reads, holding one entry per CDR3 protein. The table records hundreds of thousands of distinct CDR3 sequences, about a third of them present only once. Sequenced input: PBMCs. The receptors here all came from a human donor in good health (CMV status not recorded). Some clones in this sample may be carry-over from other donors' samples.

This clonotype was found a few times. One junction end does not reproduce the germline sequence, and a read error may be involved. This chain connects TRBV6-2 or TRBV6-3 to TRBJ2-7; 9 nucleotides agree with TRBD1. Germline V gene lookup returns CDR1 MNHEY and CDR2 SVGEGT. CDR3 size: 19 residues. The CDR3 loop is CASSHSLSPQLTGGYEQYF. The DNA of the CDR3 is TGTGCCAGCAGTCACTCTCTGTCCCCCCAGCTGACAGGGGGATACGAGCAGTACTTC.

On this clonotype itself: A much larger clone lies a single base off, so this may be a read error. The CDR3 does not close with the conserved phenylalanine or tryptophan, likely indicating a read error. The J gene is TRBJ2-1, the V gene TRBV7-2, with TRBD2 matching over 8 bases. CDR1 is SGHTA and CDR2 is FQGNSA in the germline V gene. Losses at the gene ends were 5 bases for V and 9 bases for J; bases not matched to a gene: 6. CDR3 length: 13 residues. CDR3 region: CASSQGTSSEQFL. The CDR3 DNA follows: TGTGCCAGCAGCCAGGGGACTAGTAGTGAGCAGTTCTTA.

This clonotype turned up a few times. The chain combines TRBV6-1 with TRBJ1-5; 8 nucleotides line up with TRBD1. Germline V lookup: CDR1 MNHNS, CDR2 SASEGT. This CDR3 has 15 amino acids. V shed 3 bases and J 4 bases; nucleotides not matched to a gene: 5. The CDR3 here is CASSEDRAPNQPQHF. The CDR3 nucleotides read TGTGCCAGCAGTGAGGACAGGGCGCCGAATCAGCCCCAGCATTTT.

This clonotype was counted only a few times. This chain joins TRBV18 and TRBJ2-3; D gene uncertain. The germline V and J ends were trimmed by 0 bases and 4 bases, with 5 bases remaining between them. Germline assignment: CDR1 KGHSH and CDR2 LQKENI. The CDR3 is 13 residues long. The CDR3 region has the DNA TGTGCCAGCTCACCACCCCTAGCAGATACGCAGTATTTT. As protein: CASSPPLADTQYF.

V gene TRBV10-3 combines with J gene TRBJ1-6; 8 positions match TRBD1. Germline trimming cut 10 bases from V and 4 bases from J; bases unmatched to any gene: 15. The germline CDR1 and CDR2 sequences are ENHRY and SYGVKD. This CDR3 has 17 amino acids. The CDR3 coding sequence is TGTGCCACCGGGCAACCTTTGACAGGGGTTTATAATTCACCCCTCCACTTT. It codes for CATGQPLTGVYNSPLHF.

This chain joins TRBV12-3 or TRBV12-4 and TRBJ2-1, with 10 bases identical to TRBD2. The CDR3 consists of 16 residues. Trimming removed 6 bases from V and 1 base from J; junction bases left unmatched: 6. The chain's CDR3 is CASSRTSGESYNEQFF. The CDR3 DNA reads as TGTGCCAGCAGCAGGACTAGCGGAGAATCCTACAATGAGCAGTTCTTC.

This clonotype was recorded at least ten times. The chain carries TRBV7-2 and TRBJ1-1, with D possibly TRBD1 on 6 matching bases. This CDR3 region has 16 residues. Germline CDR1 is SGHTA and CDR2 is FQGNSA. The germline V and J ends were trimmed by 5 bases and 6 bases, with 22 bases remaining between them. CDR3 DNA sequence: TGTGCCAGCAGCCTAACCCAAAAAAACAGGGTAGCTGAAGCTTTCTTT. Its translation is CASSLTQKNRVAEAFF.

The chain combines TRBV12-3 or TRBV12-4 with TRBJ1-1; 7 nucleotides agree with TRBD1. J was trimmed by 4 bases and V by 6 bases; bases with no gene match: 11. This CDR3 is built from 15 residues. DNA for the CDR3: TGTGCCAGCAGCCGACAGGGAGGGCAGGGCACTGAAGCTTTCTTT. This encodes CASSRQGGQGTEAFF.

This clonotype appeared a few times. The gene calls are TRBV7-2 and TRBJ1-6, with TRBD1 as a possible D gene (6 bases). The CDR3 covers 15 residues. V shed 5 bases and J shed 5 bases, with 13 bases lying between them. CDR1 and CDR2 from the germline V gene are SGHTA and FQGNSA. CDR3 loop: CASSRQGSDNSPLHF. In DNA, the CDR3 is TGTGCCAGCAGCCGGCAGGGGTCCGATAATTCACCCCTCCACTTT.

The table lists this clonotype with a few counts. The gene calls are TRBV10-3 and TRBJ2-7, with 7 bases lining up with TRBD2. With 5 bases clipped from V and 6 bases from J, the junction kept 10 bases outside the gene matches. Germline V CDR1 and CDR2: ENHRY, SYGVKD. The CDR3 length is 14 residues. The CDR3 sequence is CAISYSAGAGEQYF. CDR3 coding DNA: TGTGCCATCAGTTATTCGGCGGGAGCGGGCGAGCAGTACTTC.

V gene TRBV19 combines with J gene TRBJ1-1; D unclear. This CDR3 region has 12 residues. Germline V lookup: CDR1 LNHDA, CDR2 SQIVND (reference sequence). V was shortened by 0 bases and J by 6 bases, with 5 bases between the two germline ends. The CDR3 nucleotides read TGTGCCAGTAGTATAGATCCAGCTGAAGCTTTCTTT. Its translation: CASSIDPAEAFF. The whole variable domain, remainder taken from reference TRBV19 and TRBJ1-1, is DGGITQSPKYLFRKEGQNVTLSCEQNLNHDAMYWYRQDPGQGLRLIYYSQIVNDFQKGDIAEGYSVSREKKESFPLTVTSAQKNPTAFYLCASSIDPAEAFFGQGTRLTVV.

This chain joins TRBV7-3 and TRBJ2-2; tentative D call: TRBD2 (5 bases). CDR1 is SGHTA and CDR2 is FQGTGA in the germline V gene. Trimming shortened V by 4 bases and J by 2 bases, and 14 bases separated the two germline ends. The CDR3 consists of 16 residues. The CDR3 region is CASSSSGLGNTGELFF. DNA for the CDR3: TGTGCCAGCAGCTCCTCAGGACTGGGTAACACCGGGGAGCTGTTTTTT.

This clonotype occurred a few times. The chain couples TRBV7-8 to TRBJ1-4; unclear D gene. CDR1 and CDR2 (germline): SGHVS, FQNEAQ. Trimming stripped 1 base from V and 3 bases from J, with 12 bases between. This CDR3 spans 16 amino acids. DNA of the CDR3: TGTGCCAGCAGCTTAGTGCCCCGGGCATCTAATGAAAAACTGTTTTTT. Translating it yields CASSLVPRASNEKLFF.